This entry lists 5 T cell receptor beta chains sequenced from one sample in a study of blood T cells in healthy people across ages. Primed by a sample-barcoded 5' primer and a J-beta primer mix, a second PCR proceeded for roughly 7 to 12 cycles. MiXCR, run by TCRdb on the 5' RACE reads, gives a single entry per CDR3 protein. Counted here are about 1,000,000 distinct CDR3 sequences, around 45% occurring once; the ten biggest clones make up 18%. Sequencing input: blood. The origin of the receptors is a woman aged 55-75 years in good health.

This clonotype was found a few times. The rearrangement uses TRBV13 and TRBJ2-1; 10 bases line up with TRBD2. Losses at the gene ends were 5 bases for V and 4 bases for J; bases not matched to a gene: 8. This CDR3 is built from 16 residues. Germline V gene data show CDR1 as PRHDT and CDR2 as FYEKMQ (reference sequence). The CDR3 sequence is CASSAPSGRKYNEQFF. CDR3 nucleotides: TGTGCCAGCAGCGCCCCTAGCGGGAGAAAATACAATGAGCAGTTCTTC.

To note about this clonotype: It is likely a read error: a sequence one base away is far more abundant. The chain recombines TRBV12-3 or TRBV12-4 with TRBJ2-7; weak D call: TRBD2 (7 bases). The CDR3 totals 12 residues. The CDR3 reads CASSLSGGERYF. The CDR3 region has the DNA TGTGCCAGCAGTTTATCGGGGGGCGAGCGGTACTTC.

The rearrangement uses TRBV6-1 and TRBJ2-3; possible D gene TRBD2, 6 bases. This CDR3 has 14 residues. Germline V gives CDR1 MNHNS, CDR2 SASEGT. With 8 bases removed from V and 0 bases from J, the gap between germline ends came to 12 bases. The CDR3 spells CASLEGPSTDTQYF. The CDR3 DNA follows: TGTGCCAGCTTGGAGGGTCCTAGCACAGATACGCAGTATTTT.

The J gene is TRBJ2-2, the V gene TRBV6-5; D gene unclear. CDR1 and CDR2 from the germline V gene are MNHEY and SVGAGI. Between the trimmed V and J ends, which lost 4 bases and 2 bases, there was a span of 5 bases. The CDR3 totals 13 residues. The CDR3 DNA sequence: TGTGCCAGCAGTTCCAGTAACACCGGGGAGCTGTTTTTT. This codes for CASSSSNTGELFF.

In its sample, this clonotype was seen once. The chain has TRBV20-1 and TRBJ2-1, with TRBD2 matching 8 bases. Trimming at V came to 0 bases and at J to 7 bases, leaving 8 bases not matched to a gene. Germline-derived CDR1 and CDR2 are DFQATT and SNEGSKA (reference sequence). The CDR3 is made up of 15 amino acids. The CDR3 region has the DNA TGCAGTGCTAGAGACCCCGGGACTAGTCCGAATGAGCAGTTCTTC. Protein: CSARDPGTSPNEQFF.